This TCR beta chain emerged from a study of cytomegalovirus exposure and HLA in healthy donors. At collection, donors were nominally healthy, but unrecorded immune exposures were probable. This PCR relied on a set of 60 Vbeta primers and 13 Jbeta primers. Repertoires were generated with immunoSEQ multiplex PCR, while TCRdb's copy carries only in-frame clones and drops some. Seen here are about 110,000 clones, roughly 79% observed once, and the top ten hold roughly 2%. Germline lookup yields CDR1 SNHLY and CDR2 FYNNEI. This CDR3 has 13 residues. J lost 4 bases, V lost 7 bases, and 6 bases had no gene match. A few counts support this clone.

This sequence joins TRBV2 and TRBJ2-5; 7 bases are shared with TRBD2. Input material: PBMCs. This receptor was identified in a young woman in good health and CMV-seronegative. The CDR3 protein is CASNAGEAETQYF. As DNA, the CDR3 is TGTGCCAGCAACGCGGGGGAGGCAGAGACCCAGTACTTC.